The 29 T cell receptor beta chains reported below all come from one sample, sequenced in a study of cytomegalovirus exposure and HLA in healthy donors. The PCR employed 60 Vbeta primers together with 13 Jbeta primers. The protocol was immunoSEQ multiplex PCR, while the TCRdb copy is restricted to in-frame clones and leaves out a portion. The sample includes under 300,000 clones, around nine tenths seen only once; the top ten take less than 2%. Sequenced material: PBMCs. These receptors were collected from a girl aged 2 to 10 in good health and CMV-seronegative.

V and J are TRBV10-2 and TRBJ1-3; D remains ambiguous. Trimming cost V 3 bases and J 2 bases, with 2 bases left between them. Germline loops: CDR1 WSHSY, CDR2 SAAADI. There are 12 residues in the CDR3. The CDR3 bases are TGCGCCAGCAGTGACACTGGAAACACCATATATTTT. Translated, it gives CASSDTGNTIYF.

The chain is built from TRBV5-4 and TRBJ2-3, with 11 bases lining up with TRBD2. This CDR3 contains 16 residues. Germline V CDR1 and CDR2: SGHNT, YYREEE (reference sequence). After removal of 6 bases from V and 3 bases from J, the junction contained 9 bases not matched to a gene. CDR3 protein: CASTISGGARTDTQYF. In DNA, the CDR3 is TGTGCCAGCACAATTAGCGGGGGGGCCCGAACAGATACGCAGTATTTT.

The chain has TRBV6-5 and TRBJ2-7; D possibly corresponds to TRBD1 (6 bases). Trimming shortened V by 5 bases and J by 2 bases, and 13 bases separated the two germline ends. This CDR3 has 14 residues. Looked up from germline, CDR1 is MNHEY and CDR2 is SVGAGI. CDR3 protein: CASSQRTAPYEQYF. Written as DNA, the CDR3 is TGTGCCAGCAGTCAACGGACAGCTCCCTACGAGCAGTACTTC.

As for this clone: Within the sample, other DNA sequences also encode this same CDR3. The rearrangement uses TRBV19 and TRBJ2-7; 8 bases align to TRBD1. Germline CDR1 and CDR2: LNHDA and SQIVND (reference sequence). This CDR3 has 14 residues. V was clipped by 5 bases and J by 2 bases; unmatched bases: 5. The CDR3 sequence is CASSSGQGPYEQYF. The CDR3 DNA follows: TGTGCCAGTAGTTCCGGACAGGGACCCTACGAGCAGTACTTC.

The rearrangement uses TRBV4-1 and TRBJ2-1; 9 bases fit TRBD2. This CDR3 has 17 amino acids. V was clipped by 1 base and J by 1 base; unmatched bases: 5. Germline CDR1 reads MGHRA; CDR2 reads YSYEKL. CDR3 sequence reads: CASSQGAGGNSYNEQFF. The CDR3 DNA follows: TGCGCCAGCAGCCAAGGAGCGGGGGGAAATTCCTACAATGAGCAGTTCTTC.

The rearrangement links TRBV27 to TRBJ2-1, with 11 nucleotides matching TRBD2. V trimming: 6 bases; J trimming: 6 bases; junction bases outside the gene matches: 7. CDR3 length equals 15 residues. From germline, CDR1 is MNHEY and CDR2 SMNVEV (reference sequence). As DNA, the CDR3 is TGTGCCAGCAGGCCGCCTAGCGGGGGGACCAATGAGCAGTTCTTC. Amino acid sequence: CASRPPSGGTNEQFF.

CDR3 coding DNA: TGTGCCAGCAGCTTAGCTTGGGGGGACACAGATACGCAGTATTTT. Protein: CASSLAWGDTDTQYF. V gene TRBV7-6 combines with J gene TRBJ2-3; perhaps TRBD2 as D (6 bases). Germline V gene data show CDR1 as SGHVS and CDR2 as FNYEAQ. The V gene lost 0 bases and the J gene lost 2 bases, with 9 bases spanning the gap. The length of the CDR3 is 15 residues. Complete variable domain (other parts from reference TRBV7-6 and TRBJ2-3): GAGVSQSPRYKVTKRGQDVALRCDPISGHVSLYWYRQALGQGPEFLTYFNYEAQQDKSGLPNDRFSAERPEGSISTLTIQRTEQRDSAMYRCASSLAWGDTDTQYFGPGTRLTVL.

The chain uses TRBV30 and TRBJ2-1; the match to TRBD2 covers 10 bases. The CDR3 consists of 15 residues. Trimming removed 0 bases from V and 9 bases from J; junction bases left unmatched: 8. In germline, CDR1 is GTSNPN, CDR2 SVGIG (reference sequence). The CDR3 loop reads CAWSVVAGGRGEQFF. CDR3 coding DNA: TGTGCCTGGAGTGTAGTAGCGGGGGGCCGGGGTGAGCAGTTCTTC. Full variable domain (rest looked up from reference TRBV30 and TRBJ2-1): SQTIHQWPATLVQPVGSPLSLECTVEGTSNPNLYWYRQAAGRGLQLLFYSVGIGQISSEVPQNLSASRPQDRQFILSSKKLLLSDSGFYLCAWSVVAGGRGEQFFGPGTRLTVL.

The chain has TRBV5-1 and TRBJ2-7, with TRBD2 matching over 10 bases. Unmatched junction bases numbered 13, after V lost 4 bases and J lost 6 bases. Germline assignment: CDR1 SGHRS and CDR2 YFSETQ. The CDR3 runs to 16 residues. The CDR3, as DNA: TGCGCCAGCAGCGCCTTAACCCCCGGGACTAGCGCCGAGCAGTACTTC. Encoded protein: CASSALTPGTSAEQYF.

The rearrangement joins TRBV7-3 to TRBJ1-5, with TRBD1 identical over 8 bases. Trimming removed 5 bases from V and 9 bases from J; junction bases left unmatched: 12. Per the germline V gene, CDR1 is SGHTA and CDR2 is FQGTGA. The length of the CDR3 is 15 residues. DNA for the CDR3: TGTGCCAGCAGCCTAGACAGGGGTGACGGGAGGCCCCAGCATTTT. It encodes CASSLDRGDGRPQHF.

V usage is TRBV4-1 and J usage is TRBJ2-1; D may be TRBD1 (6 bases). Germline lookup yields CDR1 MGHRA and CDR2 YSYEKL. Between the trimmed V and J ends, which lost 6 bases and 2 bases, there was a span of 8 bases. The CDR3 runs to 13 residues. The CDR3: CASRQGPYNEQFF. In nucleotides, the CDR3 is TGCGCCAGCAGACAGGGTCCCTACAATGAGCAGTTCTTC.

The gene calls are TRBV9 and TRBJ1-1; 8 nucleotides align to TRBD1. The CDR3 covers 15 residues. In germline, CDR1 is SGDLS, CDR2 YYNGEE. Trimming took 3 bases from V and 4 from J; bases not matched to a gene: 8. The CDR3: CASSGAGGAGTEAFF. CDR3 sequence (DNA): TGTGCCAGCAGCGGGGCAGGGGGCGCGGGCACTGAAGCTTTCTTT.

The chain carries TRBV5-6 and TRBJ2-5; D gene unclear. This CDR3 has 14 residues. Germline values: CDR1 SGHDT, CDR2 YYEEEE. Trimming took off 1 base at V and 1 base at J, with 8 bases between the two ends. Here the CDR3 reads CASSLKAPQETQYF. The CDR3 nucleotides read TGTGCCAGCAGCTTGAAAGCTCCCCAAGAGACCCAGTACTTC.

The chain links TRBV19 to TRBJ2-6; the D is unclear. Trimming shortened V by 3 bases and J by 1 base, and 10 bases separated the two germline ends. CDR1 is LNHDA, CDR2 SQIVND, per germline (reference sequence). There are 16 residues in the CDR3. The CDR3 nucleotides are TGTGCCAGTAGTATTCCGAGGAAATCTGGGGCCAACGTCCTGACTTTC. This codes for CASSIPRKSGANVLTF.

This chain uses TRBV5-4 with TRBJ1-3; no definite D call. The CDR3 runs 15 residues. CDR1 is SGHNT and CDR2 is YYREEE in the germline V gene (reference sequence). With 0 bases removed from V and 0 bases from J, the gap between germline ends came to 7 bases. CDR3 loop: CASSLALSSGNTIYF. In DNA form, the CDR3 reads TGTGCCAGCAGCTTGGCATTGAGCTCTGGAAACACCATATATTTT.

The chain links TRBV28 to TRBJ2-1, with D maybe TRBD2 (7 bases). V lost 5 bases to trimming and J lost 6 bases, with 20 bases between them. CDR1 and CDR2 (germline): MDHEN, SYDVKM. This CDR3 is 16 amino acids long. The CDR3 spells CASSPLGGGAGNEQFF. The DNA of the CDR3 is TGTGCCAGCAGTCCCCTGGGAGGGGGGGCGGGCAATGAGCAGTTCTTC. Looking up the rest from reference TRBV28 and TRBJ2-1 gives the full variable domain: DVKVTQSSRYLVKRTGEKVFLECVQDMDHENMFWYRQDPGLGLRLIYFSYDVKMKEKGDIPEGYSVSREKKERFSLILESASTNQTSMYLCASSPLGGGAGNEQFFGPGTRLTVL.

The genes are TRBV30 and TRBJ2-7; D perhaps matches TRBD1 (5 bases). Germline loops: CDR1 GTSNPN, CDR2 SVGIG (reference sequence). Trimming removed 2 bases at V and 0 bases at J, with 8 bases between. The CDR3 has 13 residues. Here the CDR3 reads CAWSHRSSYEQYF. The CDR3 nucleotides read TGTGCCTGGAGTCACAGGAGCTCCTACGAGCAGTACTTC.

J is TRBJ2-1 and V is TRBV7-9; D might be TRBD1 (7 bases). The length of the CDR3 is 14 residues. Trimming stripped 0 bases from V and 10 bases from J, with 13 bases between. Germline loops: CDR1 SEHNR, CDR2 FQNEAQ (reference sequence). The DNA of the CDR3 is TGTGCCAGCAGCTTAGCAGGGGGCGGAGGGGAGCAGTTCTTC. Amino acid sequence: CASSLAGGGGEQFF.

The V call is TRBV28, the J call TRBJ1-1, with 10 bases that match TRBD1. Trimming at V came to 5 bases and at J to 0 bases, leaving 9 bases not matched to a gene. Germline assignment: CDR1 MDHEN and CDR2 SYDVKM. CDR3 length: 17 amino acids. CDR3 amino acids: CASSMTGGVSLNTEAFF. The DNA of the CDR3 is TGTGCCAGCAGTATGACAGGGGGCGTCTCCCTGAACACTGAAGCTTTCTTT.

The chain employs TRBV4-1 and TRBJ2-7; TRBD1 aligns across 10 bases. There are 18 residues in the CDR3. V gave up 4 bases and J gave up 1 base; unmatched junction bases: 13. CDR1 is MGHRA and CDR2 is YSYEKL in the germline V gene. CDR3: CASSPVISRDRGSYEQYF. CDR3 coding DNA: TGCGCCAGCAGCCCTGTCATTTCCCGGGACAGGGGTTCCTACGAGCAGTACTTC.

V gene TRBV11-2 combines with J gene TRBJ1-6; D may be TRBD1 (6 bases). The germline CDR1 and CDR2 sequences are SGHAT and FQNNGV. V was clipped by 2 bases and J by 3 bases, with 17 bases between them. The CDR3 totals 18 residues. CDR3 sequence: CASSLFTGSRYYNSPLHF. In nucleotides, the CDR3 is TGTGCCAGCAGCTTATTTACAGGGAGCCGTTACTATAATTCACCCCTCCACTTT.

This clone appeared once. V is TRBV11-2 and J is TRBJ1-2; the D gene is possibly TRBD1 (6 bases). CDR1 is SGHAT, CDR2 FQNNGV, per germline. V shed 0 bases and J shed 6 bases, with 11 bases lying between them. CDR3 length: 14 residues. The CDR3 reads CASSLEAGENGYTF. CDR3 in DNA: TGTGCCAGCAGCTTAGAGGCAGGGGAGAATGGCTACACCTTC.

V is TRBV7-2 and J is TRBJ1-2, with D maybe TRBD1 (5 bases). The CDR3 has 14 amino acids. The ends were cut back, 5 bases at V and 4 bases at J, with 14 bases in the middle. Germline V gene data show CDR1 as SGHTA and CDR2 as FQGNSA. The CDR3 sequence is CASSRLGGGYGYTF. The CDR3 region has the DNA TGTGCCAGCAGCCGCCTCGGGGGAGGCTATGGCTACACCTTC.

The chain is built from TRBV7-9 and TRBJ1-5; maybe TRBD1 (6 bases). CDR1 is SEHNR and CDR2 is FQNEAQ in the germline V gene (reference sequence). The CDR3 has 15 amino acids. Trimming left V 5 bases short and J 6 bases short, with 17 bases between. CDR3 in amino acids: CASSAGQSPSQPQHF. In nucleotides, the CDR3 is TGTGCCAGCAGCGCCGGACAGAGTCCTTCTCAGCCCCAGCATTTT.

The rearrangement links TRBV6-6 to TRBJ2-7; 9 bases map to TRBD1. V lost 1 base to trimming and J lost 6 bases; unmatched junction nucleotides: 7. There are 15 residues in the CDR3. Per germline, CDR1 MNHNY and CDR2 SVGAGI (reference sequence). The CDR3 here is CASSYCAGQGCEQYF. As DNA, the CDR3 is TGTGCCAGCAGTTACTGTGCGGGACAGGGATGCGAGCAGTACTTC.

The genes are TRBV7-2 and TRBJ1-5; D is unclear. The CDR3 length is 15 residues. The germline gives CDR1 SGHTA, CDR2 FQGNSA. Trimming removed 5 bases from V and 2 bases from J, with 13 bases in between. The CDR3 loop is CASSPDPGRNQPQHF. The CDR3 DNA reads TGTGCCAGCAGCCCAGACCCTGGGCGCAATCAGCCCCAGCATTTT.

This clone was observed a single time. The gene calls are TRBV19 and TRBJ1-2; the match to TRBD1 covers 8 bases. Germline V CDR1 and CDR2: LNHDA, SQIVND (reference sequence). The trim removed 4 bases at V and 8 bases at J, leaving 6 bases unmatched. This CDR3 has 13 residues. For the CDR3, the DNA is TGTGCCAGTAGTACCGGACAGGGCGGGGGCTACACCTTC. This codes for CASSTGQGGGYTF.

The chain has TRBV5-6 and TRBJ2-5; TRBD2 agrees at 8 bases. This CDR3 has 14 residues. The V gene's germline CDR1 is SGHDT and CDR2 YYEEEE. V was clipped by 0 bases and J by 5 bases; unmatched bases: 3. The CDR3 reads CASSLGLAWETQYF. The CDR3 DNA sequence: TGTGCCAGCAGCTTGGGACTAGCGTGGGAGACCCAGTACTTC. Together with reference TRBV5-6 and TRBJ2-5, the CDR3 gives the full variable domain: DAGVTQSPTHLIKTRGQQVTLRCSPKSGHDTVSWYQQALGQGPQFIFQYYEEEERQRGNFPDRFSGHQFPNYSSELNVNALLLGDSALYLCASSLGLAWETQYFGPGTRLLVL.

In this sample, this clone turned up a few times. CDR3 region: CASSTGTASEQFF. CDR3 nucleotide sequence: TGTGCCAGCAGTACCGGGACTGCCAGTGAGCAGTTCTTC. The J gene is TRBJ2-1, the V gene TRBV6-5; perhaps TRBD2 as D (6 bases). The germline V gene has CDR1 MNHEY and CDR2 SVGAGI. V was clipped by 5 bases and J by 9 bases, with 14 bases between them. The CDR3 length is 13 residues.